Only one count was recorded for the clone carrying this TCR beta chain. This sample stems from a study of blood T cell repertoires in COVID-19. Study overall: The United States, Italy and Spain provided the acute and convalescent COVID-19 samples.

The CDR3 has 14 residues. The trim removed 3 bases at V and 2 bases at J, leaving 2 bases unmatched. Germline V gene sequence: CDR1 SGHRS, CDR2 YFSETQ. The assay was immunoSEQ multiplex PCR, and TCRdb's table has in-frame clones only and misses some. The sample lists under 85,000 clones; almost 85% were seen once. The V and J genes are TRBV5-1 and TRBJ2-5, with 9 bases lining up with TRBD2. The sample comprised peripheral blood. The origin of this receptor is a human donor in a cohort sampled during active COVID-19. The CDR3 DNA reads TGCGCCAGCAGCTCAGCGGGGGGACAAGAGACCCAGTACTTC. As protein: CASSSAGGQETQYF.